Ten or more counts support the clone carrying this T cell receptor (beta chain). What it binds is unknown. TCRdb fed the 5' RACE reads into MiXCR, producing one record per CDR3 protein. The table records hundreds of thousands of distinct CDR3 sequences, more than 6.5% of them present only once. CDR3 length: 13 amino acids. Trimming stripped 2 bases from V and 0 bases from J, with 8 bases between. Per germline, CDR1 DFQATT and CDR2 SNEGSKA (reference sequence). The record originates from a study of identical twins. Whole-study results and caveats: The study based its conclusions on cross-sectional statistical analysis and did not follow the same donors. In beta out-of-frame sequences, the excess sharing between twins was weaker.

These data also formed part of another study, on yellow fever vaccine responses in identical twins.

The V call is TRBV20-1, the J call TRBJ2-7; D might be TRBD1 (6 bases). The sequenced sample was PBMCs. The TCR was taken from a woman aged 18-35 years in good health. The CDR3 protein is CSARTGRSYEQYF. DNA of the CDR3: TGCAGTGCTAGAACAGGGCGCTCCTACGAGCAGTACTTC.